The 18 T cell receptor beta chains presented below share a single source sample, sequenced in a study of graft-versus-host responses after intestinal transplantation. Libraries were prepared by immunoSEQ multiplex PCR; TCRdb keeps only in-frame clonotypes and omits some of them. This table has about 39,000 clones, 93% appearing once. These receptors have no identified antigens. The sequencing used unstimulated CD8+ T cells sorted from spleen or lymph node cells, collected before transplant. These TCRs come from a human donor who was the organ donor for an intestinal transplant.

CDR3 amino acids: CASSVEEDEGEQFF. The CDR3 region has the DNA TGTGCCAGCAGCGTAGAGGAGGACGAAGGGGAGCAGTTCTTC. V and J are TRBV9 and TRBJ2-1, with a possible D match to TRBD2 (5 bases). Deletions cut 0 bases from V and 10 bases from J, with 14 bases between. Per germline, CDR1 SGDLS and CDR2 YYNGEE. CDR3 length: 14 amino acids.

CDR3 sequence reads: CASSVDEEETQYF. The CDR3 DNA is TGTGCCAGCAGCGTAGACGAGGAAGAGACCCAGTACTTC. J is TRBJ2-5 and V is TRBV9, with unresolved D. The germline V gene encodes CDR1 SGDLS and CDR2 YYNGEE. Deletions cut 0 bases from V and 3 bases from J, with 6 bases between. The CDR3 contains 13 residues.

The rearrangement links TRBV9 to TRBJ2-5, with D possibly TRBD2 on 5 matching bases. Germline assignment: CDR1 SGDLS and CDR2 YYNGEE. CDR3 length: 13 residues. The V end lost 4 bases, the J end lost 4 bases, and 11 bases lay between the germline ends. The CDR3 here is CASSRRLGETQYF. The CDR3 coding sequence is TGTGCCAGCAGCCGGAGGTTAGGAGAGACCCAGTACTTC.

J is TRBJ2-1 and V is TRBV11-1, with D uncertain. Trimming removed 4 bases from V and 3 bases from J, with 25 bases in between. Germline V gene sequence: CDR1 SGHAT, CDR2 FQDESV (reference sequence). The CDR3 runs to 19 residues. The chain's CDR3 is CASSSSTAGILLGYNEQFF. CDR3 bases: TGTGCCAGCAGCTCCTCCACGGCAGGTATTCTACTTGGCTACAATGAGCAGTTCTTC.

A few counts support this clone. This likely reflects a read error, since a far larger clone is one base away. J is TRBJ1-1 and V is TRBV11-3; D perhaps matches TRBD1 (5 bases). The CDR3 has 14 residues. Germline CDR1 reads SGHNT; CDR2 reads YENEEA. V was pared by 6 bases and J by 5 bases, with 16 bases between. This CDR3 is CASSRTRALTEAFF. CDR3 DNA: TGTGCCAGCAGTCGCACCAGGGCCCTAACTGAAGCTTTCTTT.

This rearrangement joins TRBV15 to TRBJ2-5, with unresolved D. Germline V CDR1 and CDR2: LNHNV, YYDKDF (reference sequence). CDR3 length: 12 residues. The V and J ends lost 4 bases and 5 bases respectively, with 8 bases between them. The chain's CDR3 is CATSMVGETQYF. CDR3 nucleotide sequence: TGTGCCACCAGCATGGTTGGGGAGACCCAGTACTTC.

In its sample, this clone was seen a few times. V is TRBV5-5 and J is TRBJ2-3; 8 bases are shared with TRBD2. J was trimmed by 4 bases and V by 4 bases; bases with no gene match: 8. Germline loops: CDR1 SGHKS, CDR2 YYEKEE (reference sequence). CDR3 size: 15 residues. DNA of the CDR3: TGTGCCAGCAGCCAATACTGGCGGGAGGCAGATACGCAGTATTTT. Protein sequence: CASSQYWREADTQYF.

Worth noting for this clone: At one of its ends the junction is not consistent with the germline gene, which may arise from a read error. The gene calls are TRBV6-6 and TRBJ1-1; D unclear. CDR1 MNHNY and CDR2 SVGAGI come from the germline V gene (reference sequence). This CDR3 contains 13 residues. The DNA for the CDR3 is TGTGCCAGCAGTTACTCTATCTCCGGGAAAAGGGTCTTT. Protein: CASSYSISGKRVF.

V usage is TRBV7-9 and J usage is TRBJ1-1; D is unresolved. This CDR3 region has 16 residues. V was pared by 5 bases and J by 0 bases, with 16 bases between. Germline assignment: CDR1 SEHNR and CDR2 FQNEAQ (reference sequence). As DNA, the CDR3 is TGTGCCAGCAGCCAGAGTTCAGGATACATGAACACTGAAGCTTTCTTT. This translates into CASSQSSGYMNTEAFF.

The DNA of the CDR3 is TGTGCCAGCAGCGTATCCGATACTAGCGGGAGGGCCGATACGCAGTATTTT. It translates to CASSVSDTSGRADTQYF. The chain joins TRBV9 to TRBJ2-3, with 13 bases identical to TRBD2. The CDR3 sequence is 17 residues long. Germline CDR1 reads SGDLS; CDR2 reads YYNGEE. Trimming took 1 base from V and 6 from J; bases not matched to a gene: 8.

The gene calls are TRBV28 and TRBJ2-1; D might be TRBD2 (5 bases). Trimming shortened V by 4 bases and J by 10 bases, and 11 bases separated the two germline ends. The CDR3 has 12 residues. Germline V gene data show CDR1 as MDHEN and CDR2 as SYDVKM. This CDR3 reads CASSSEAVEQFF. The CDR3 nucleotides read TGTGCCAGCAGTTCCGAAGCGGTAGAGCAGTTCTTC.

V usage is TRBV6-1 and J usage is TRBJ1-3; the D is unclear. Germline lookup yields CDR1 MNHNS and CDR2 SASEGT. CDR3 length: 14 amino acids. The V gene lost 6 bases and the J gene lost 0 bases, with 9 bases spanning the gap. CDR3 bases: TGTGCCAGCAGCGCGACTAACTCTGGAAACACCATATATTTT. It is translated as CASSATNSGNTIYF.

The chain uses TRBV28 and TRBJ2-1; 9 nucleotides match TRBD2. The CDR3 runs to 18 residues. J lost 8 bases, V lost 2 bases, and 16 bases had no gene match. Germline lookup yields CDR1 MDHEN and CDR2 SYDVKM. The CDR3 coding sequence is TGTGCCAGCAGTTTAGGGTCATCCCTCCTAGCGGGATGGCATGAGCAGTTCTTC. This codes for CASSLGSSLLAGWHEQFF. The full variable domain, completed using reference TRBV28 and TRBJ2-1, is DVKVTQSSRYLVKRTGEKVFLECVQDMDHENMFWYRQDPGLGLRLIYFSYDVKMKEKGDIPEGYSVSREKKERFSLILESASTNQTSMYLCASSLGSSLLAGWHEQFFGPGTRLTVL.

This clone was counted a single time. The chain is built from TRBV4-1 and TRBJ2-3, with TRBD2 matching 16 bases. After removal of 1 base from V and 4 bases from J, the junction contained 8 bases not matched to a gene. Per the germline V gene, CDR1 is MGHRA and CDR2 is YSYEKL. This CDR3 comprises 19 residues. CDR3 residues: CASSQGPGLAGGPADTQYF. CDR3 bases: TGCGCCAGCAGCCAAGGACCGGGACTAGCGGGAGGGCCCGCAGATACGCAGTATTTT.

V gene TRBV6-5 combines with J gene TRBJ2-7; possibly TRBD2 for D (6 bases). The CDR3 has 14 amino acids. Germline values: CDR1 MNHEY, CDR2 SVGAGI. The V and J ends lost 4 bases and 1 base respectively, with 11 bases between them. The chain's CDR3 is CASSSGTFSYEQYF. The CDR3, as DNA: TGTGCCAGCAGTTCCGGGACTTTTTCCTACGAGCAGTACTTC.

The chain has TRBV28 and TRBJ1-5; D is uncertain. The CDR3 contains 12 residues. V was trimmed by 5 bases and J by 5 bases, leaving 7 bases between them. CDR1 MDHEN and CDR2 SYDVKM come from the germline V gene. CDR3: CASSQGYQPQHF. The DNA for the CDR3 is TGTGCCAGCAGTCAAGGGTATCAGCCCCAGCATTTT.

This chain connects TRBV10-3 to TRBJ1-1; a weak D match, TRBD1 (6 bases). The CDR3 sequence is 13 residues long. Germline loops: CDR1 ENHRY, CDR2 SYGVKD. V was pared by 10 bases and J by 1 base, with 13 bases between. This CDR3 is CATKDRENTEAFF. The CDR3 coding sequence is TGTGCCACCAAGGACAGAGAGAACACTGAAGCTTTCTTT.

The chain has TRBV4-2 and TRBJ2-1; 11 nucleotides align to TRBD2. Looked up from germline, CDR1 is LGHNA and CDR2 is YNFKEQ. Trimming cost V 0 bases and J 3 bases; bases outside gene matches: 7. This CDR3 has 18 residues. CDR3 region: CASSQEAPLAGDYNEQFF. CDR3 sequence (DNA): TGTGCCAGCAGCCAAGAAGCGCCACTAGCGGGGGACTACAATGAGCAGTTCTTC.